Listed here are 27 T cell receptor beta chains from one sample, sequenced in a study of regulatory T cells in long-lasting Graves disease. Sample time point: newly diagnosed GD, antithyroid drugs for less than 3 months. Scientists built the TCR library using RNA that was extracted from PBMCs. For TCR beta, libraries came from iRepertoire HTBI primers and Arm-PCR of CDR3 regions. TCRdb processed the multiplex PCR reads anew with MiXCR; each CDR3 protein has one entry. The sample has about 400,000 distinct CDR3 sequences, 15% to 20% seen once. This sample also appeared in a second study, on T cells in Graves' hyperthyroidism and ophthalmopathy.

The sample in question was peripheral blood mononuclear cells (PBMCs), obtained at new diagnosis, from a patient treated with antithyroid drugs. These receptors were taken from a woman younger than 30 with Graves disease.

V and J are TRBV29-1 and TRBJ1-1; D is unresolved. CDR3 length: 14 residues. Germline V gives CDR1 SQVTM, CDR2 ANQGSEA. V was pared by 7 bases and J by 7 bases, with 22 bases between. DNA for the CDR3: TGCAGCGGAAGGAGAGGTCTAAAGGAAAATGAAGCTTTCTTT. The encoded protein is CSGRRGLKENEAFF.

This clonotype has a handful of counts. The chain combines TRBV20-1 with TRBJ2-1; 7 positions agree with TRBD1. The V segment lost 5 bases and the J segment 2 bases; nucleotides outside the gene matches: 3. The CDR3 is 13 amino acids. CDR1 and CDR2 (germline): DFQATT, SNEGSKA (reference sequence). CDR3 nucleotide sequence: TGCAGTGCTGGGGGACAGACCTACAATGAGCAGTTCTTC. Its protein product is CSAGGQTYNEQFF.

V is TRBV5-1 and J is TRBJ1-6, with D perhaps matching TRBD1 (6 bases). CDR3 length: 14 residues. Germline values: CDR1 SGHRS, CDR2 YFSETQ. Trimming took 4 bases from V and 5 from J, leaving 10 bases between them. The CDR3 here is CASSETGDNSPLHF. CDR3 DNA: TGCGCCAGCAGCGAGACAGGTGATAATTCACCCCTCCACTTT.

V is TRBV6-2 or TRBV6-3 and J is TRBJ1-6; a weak D match, TRBD1 (6 bases). The CDR3 runs 14 residues. Deletions cut 6 bases from V and 8 bases from J, with 14 bases between. Germline assignment: CDR1 MNHEY and CDR2 SVGEGT. The CDR3 region has the DNA TGTGCCAGCAGGCAAGGGGGGATTGATTCACCCCTCCACTTT. Protein product: CASRQGGIDSPLHF.

In its sample, this clonotype was seen a few times. The V and J genes are TRBV6-1 and TRBJ1-6; D remains ambiguous. The CDR3 covers 12 residues. The germline CDR1 and CDR2 sequences are MNHNS and SASEGT. V dropped 6 bases and J dropped 12 bases, with 12 bases sitting between them. The CDR3 DNA follows: TGTGCCAGCAGCATGGAAGCCCAACCCCTCCACTTT. Translating it yields CASSMEAQPLHF.

There are a few counts of this clonotype. The chain has TRBV7-2 and TRBJ1-3; D may be TRBD1 (5 bases). Germline-derived CDR1 and CDR2 are SGHTA and FQGNSA. CDR3 size: 15 residues. V was clipped by 5 bases and J by 0 bases, with 11 bases between them. In DNA form, the CDR3 reads TGTGCCAGCAGCCCAAGGACAAGCTCTGGAAACACCATATATTTT. Its protein product is CASSPRTSSGNTIYF. The full variable domain, its missing parts supplied by reference TRBV7-2 and TRBJ1-3, is GAGVSQSPSNKVTEKGKDVELRCDPISGHTALYWYRQSLGQGLEFLIYFQGNSAPDKSGLPSDRFSAERTGGSVSTLTIQRTQQEDSAVYLCASSPRTSSGNTIYFGEGSWLTVV.

Many counts were recorded for this clonotype. The chain employs TRBV11-2 and TRBJ2-5; 11 bases map to TRBD2. Germline trimming cut 2 bases from V and 0 bases from J; bases unmatched to any gene: 2. The V gene's germline CDR1 is SGHAT and CDR2 FQNNGV. The CDR3 runs to 16 residues. CDR3 loop: CASSLMGLADQETQYF. For the CDR3, the DNA is TGTGCCAGCAGCTTAATGGGACTAGCGGACCAAGAGACCCAGTACTTC.

Many counts were recorded for this clonotype. The chain couples TRBV29-1 to TRBJ2-3; 8 bases map to TRBD1. The trim removed 6 bases at V and 2 bases at J, leaving 4 bases unmatched. CDR3 length: 13 amino acids. The germline V gene has CDR1 SQVTM and CDR2 ANQGSEA. CDR3 DNA: TGCAGCGTGGGACAGGCGACCACAGATACGCAGTATTTT. The encoded protein is CSVGQATTDTQYF.

There are many counts of this clonotype. J is TRBJ2-1 and V is TRBV7-3; D is perhaps TRBD2 (6 bases). The germline gives CDR1 SGHTA, CDR2 FQGTGA. V dropped 0 bases and J dropped 4 bases, with 10 bases sitting between them. This CDR3 has 15 residues. CDR3 sequence: CASSLTGDLYNEQFF. The CDR3 nucleotides read TGTGCCAGCAGCTTAACTGGGGACTTGTACAATGAGCAGTTCTTC.

This clonotype was found many times. The chain carries TRBV28 and TRBJ2-6; the D gene is possibly TRBD2 (5 bases). The V gene lost 5 bases and the J gene lost 2 bases, with 16 bases spanning the gap. This CDR3 spans 17 amino acids. Germline CDR1 is MDHEN and CDR2 is SYDVKM. CDR3 amino acids: CASSLVGDLAGANVLTF. Written as DNA, the CDR3 is TGTGCCAGCAGTCTCGTCGGGGATTTAGCTGGGGCCAACGTCCTGACTTTC.

In this sample, this clonotype turned up many times. The J gene is TRBJ1-4, the V gene TRBV28; D gene ambiguous. CDR3 length equals 13 residues. Germline-derived CDR1 and CDR2 are MDHEN and SYDVKM. With 7 bases removed from V and 13 bases from J, the gap between germline ends came to 19 bases. CDR3 bases: TGTGCCAGCACTCTCCGGGCTAATGAACGACTGTTTTTT. Translated, it gives CASTLRANERLFF.

About this clonotype: The junction shows a germline mismatch at one end, possibly a read error. The chain joins TRBV2 to TRBJ2-5; D is unclear. This CDR3 contains 10 residues. Germline lookup yields CDR1 SNHLY and CDR2 FYNNEI. The CDR3 protein is CASRLETRYF. The CDR3 DNA reads TGTGCCAGCCGATTAGAGACCCGGTACTTC.

This clonotype has ten or more counts. The J gene is TRBJ2-2, the V gene TRBV24-1; 7 nucleotides match TRBD1. After removal of 7 bases from V and 7 bases from J, the junction contained 11 bases not matched to a gene. Germline CDR1 and CDR2: KGHDR and SFDVKD. CDR3 size: 15 residues. CDR3 in amino acids: CATSVRGGADGELFF. The DNA of the CDR3 is TGTGCCACCAGCGTCAGAGGGGGCGCGGACGGGGAGCTGTTTTTT.

A note on this clonotype: It is likely a read error: a sequence one base away is far more abundant. The rearrangement links TRBV11-2 to TRBJ2-3; D is uncertain. Germline V gene sequence: CDR1 SGHAT, CDR2 FQNNGV. The CDR3 sequence is 13 residues long. CDR3 protein: CTSSSQGTDTQYF. The DNA of the CDR3 is TGTACCAGCAGCTCCCAAGGCACAGATACGCAGTATTTT.

In its sample, this clonotype was seen many times. The junction shows a germline mismatch at one end, possibly a read error. This chain connects TRBV5-1 to TRBJ2-3; D might be TRBD1 (5 bases). The CDR3 length is 13 residues. Looked up from germline, CDR1 is SGHRS and CDR2 is YFSETQ. CDR3 sequence: CASSWGQADTQYF. The CDR3 region has the DNA TGTGCCAGCAGCTGGGGCCAGGCAGATACGCAGTATTTT.

V usage is TRBV27 and J usage is TRBJ1-6; tentative D call: TRBD1 (6 bases). The germline V and J ends were trimmed by 5 bases and 7 bases, with 12 bases remaining between them. Germline values: CDR1 MNHEY, CDR2 SMNVEV (reference sequence). The CDR3 totals 14 residues. CDR3 in DNA: TGTGCCAGCAGTCCAGGGGCTCCGAATTCACCCCTCCACTTT. It is translated as CASSPGAPNSPLHF.

The rearrangement joins TRBV4-1 to TRBJ1-3; TRBD1 is a possible D gene (6 bases). The CDR3 sequence is 15 residues long. Trimming left V 1 base short and J 2 bases short, with 9 bases between. The germline V gene encodes CDR1 MGHRA and CDR2 YSYEKL. CDR3 protein: CASSQAGATGNTIYF. The CDR3 nucleotides are TGCGCCAGCAGCCAAGCAGGGGCCACTGGAAACACCATATATTTT.

This clonotype was observed at least ten times. The chain links TRBV7-9 to TRBJ1-1; D is possibly TRBD1 (5 bases). Trimming removed 3 bases at V and 4 bases at J, with 9 bases between. The CDR3 covers 13 residues. From germline, CDR1 is SEHNR and CDR2 FQNEAQ (reference sequence). The CDR3 region is CASSFTQGTEAFF. The CDR3 DNA sequence: TGTGCCAGCAGCTTTACCCAGGGCACTGAAGCTTTCTTT.

This clonotype occurred a few times. The chain couples TRBV20-1 to TRBJ1-1; D is ambiguous. The CDR3 totals 15 residues. Looked up from germline, CDR1 is DFQATT and CDR2 is SNEGSKA (reference sequence). V was shortened by 6 bases and J by 0 bases, with 17 bases between the two germline ends. Here the CDR3 reads CSAKGGLRMNTEAFF. As DNA, the CDR3 is TGCAGTGCAAAGGGAGGTCTTAGGATGAACACTGAAGCTTTCTTT.

This clonotype was seen at least ten times. The V gene is TRBV20-1, the J gene TRBJ2-7; 7 bases map to TRBD1. In germline, CDR1 is DFQATT, CDR2 SNEGSKA (reference sequence). Unmatched junction bases numbered 14, after V lost 6 bases and J lost 3 bases. This CDR3 has 15 amino acids. Written as DNA, the CDR3 is TGCAGTGCGCTTCCTGGCCGGGACAGAGACTACGAGCAGTACTTC. Its protein is CSALPGRDRDYEQYF.

This clonotype was recorded many times. The chain employs TRBV11-1 and TRBJ2-1; D might be TRBD2 (5 bases). This CDR3 comprises 14 residues. Germline assignment: CDR1 SGHAT and CDR2 FQDESV (reference sequence). Trimming took 0 bases from V and 8 from J, leaving 11 bases between them. The CDR3: CASSLARAPYEQFF. The DNA of the CDR3 is TGTGCCAGCAGCTTAGCGAGGGCCCCCTATGAGCAGTTCTTC.

The chain is built from TRBV27 and TRBJ1-5; the D is unclear. The ends were cut back, 3 bases at V and 7 bases at J, with 10 bases in the middle. This CDR3 has 13 amino acids. The germline V gene encodes CDR1 MNHEY and CDR2 SMNVEV (reference sequence). The CDR3 sequence is CASSLGYLQPQHF. The CDR3 DNA reads TGTGCCAGCAGTTTGGGCTACCTACAGCCCCAGCATTTT.

This clonotype is a singleton in its sample. This clone may be a read error of a much larger clone one base away. V usage is TRBV7-2 and J usage is TRBJ2-1, with TRBD2 identical over 8 bases. The CDR3 length is 14 residues. V gave up 8 bases and J gave up 13 bases; unmatched junction bases: 16. The germline CDR1 and CDR2 sequences are SGHTA and FQGNSA. The CDR3 spells CASLTQAGGGTQFF. The CDR3, as DNA: TGTGCCAGCCTCACCCAGGCGGGGGGTGGGACCCAGTTCTTC.

Of note for this clonotype: A much larger clonotype is one base distant, so this may be a read error. The chain links TRBV11-3 to TRBJ2-3; a possible D gene is TRBD2 (5 bases). The CDR3 runs 15 residues. CDR1 and CDR2 from the germline V gene are SGHNT and YENEEA. With 5 bases removed from V and 3 bases from J, the gap between germline ends came to 15 bases. The CDR3 here is CASSGETPGTDTQYF. The CDR3 coding sequence is TGTGCCAGCAGCGGGGAGACCCCTGGGACAGATACGCAGTATTTT.

This clonotype was picked up many times. The chain combines TRBV20-1 with TRBJ2-7, with 8 positions matching TRBD2. Germline values: CDR1 DFQATT, CDR2 SNEGSKA (reference sequence). Trimming cost V 3 bases and J 2 bases; bases outside gene matches: 9. CDR3 length: 15 amino acids. This CDR3 reads CSARGPGLGAYEQYF. CDR3 nucleotide sequence: TGCAGTGCTAGGGGGCCGGGACTAGGAGCCTACGAGCAGTACTTC.

This clonotype was seen many times. V usage is TRBV7-8 and J usage is TRBJ2-3; D may be TRBD2 (7 bases). Germline CDR1 and CDR2: SGHVS and FQNEAQ. This CDR3 is 17 amino acids long. V was cut by 1 base and J by 4 bases, with 18 bases left in between. The CDR3 region has the DNA TGTGCCAGCAGCTTAGGAAGGGGGGGTAAGAGCCCAGATACGCAGTATTTT. It specifies CASSLGRGGKSPDTQYF.

A remark on this clonotype: One base away lies a much larger clone, so this may be a sequencing read error. The chain uses TRBV4-1 and TRBJ2-7, with TRBD2 matching 8 bases. In germline, CDR1 is MGHRA, CDR2 YSYEKL. The CDR3 contains 13 residues. CDR3 in DNA: TGCGCCAGCAGCAAGGCGGGGGGCTACGGGCAGTACTTC. Its translation is CASSKAGGYGQYF.